This T cell receptor beta chain was retrieved from a study of blood T cell repertoires in COVID-19. Germline-derived CDR1 and CDR2 are SGHRS and YFSETQ. This CDR3 is built from 16 residues. The V gene lost 1 base and the J gene lost 0 bases, with 11 bases spanning the gap. The protocol was immunoSEQ multiplex PCR, while the TCRdb copy is restricted to in-frame clones and leaves out a portion. The sample consists of 250,000 or so clones, 70% to 90% of them appearing once. The sequenced sample was PBMCs or T cells enriched from blood (not recorded which). The TCR sequence derives from a woman between 45 and 65 years old who had recovered from COVID-19. This rearrangement joins TRBV5-1 to TRBJ2-1; weak D call: TRBD2 (5 bases). For the CDR3, the DNA is TGCGCCAGCAGCTTGCTCAGCGGCGCCTCCTACAATGAGCAGTTCTTC. This encodes CASSLLSGASYNEQFF.